This T cell receptor (beta chain) was identified in a study of cytomegalovirus exposure and HLA in healthy donors. Study conclusions and caveats: Trimming of TCR beta V- and J-genes showed a link, identified in a later analysis, to a missense DCLRE1C variant.

60 Vbeta and 13 Jbeta primers were used in PCR. Profiling relied on immunoSEQ multiplex PCR, and the TCRdb table lists in-frame clones only, not all of them. Found here are some 170,000 clones, approximately 79% of them singletons; the top ten hold almost 6.5%. CDR3 length: 14 amino acids. Germline CDR1 ENHRY, CDR2 SYGVKD. The V segment lost 3 bases and the J segment 5 bases; nucleotides outside the gene matches: 6. Remarks on this clone: What it binds is not known.

The clonotype originates from a man in his forties or fifties in good health and CMV-seropositive. The sample comprised PBMCs. The rearrangement links TRBV10-3 to TRBJ2-7; 8 positions agree with TRBD1. CDR3 bases: TGTGCCATCAGTGATCAGGGGGCTAAGAACGAGCAGTACTTC. Translation: CAISDQGAKNEQYF.